In this sample, the clone carrying this TCR beta chain turned up once. The antigen remains unidentified. The sample comes from a study of cytomegalovirus exposure and HLA in healthy donors. Study-level points and caveats: According to reports, the classifier identified cytomegalovirus status with high specificity and sensitivity. Three chains linked to CMV were shown in vitro to be specific for CMV antigens. Most observed TCR sequences were rare, whereas some public TCRs were detected in many donors.

Sequenced by immunoSEQ multiplex PCR; TCRdb stores in-frame clones only, minus some. The table has about 110,000 clones, 88% seen once. The receptor comes from a woman in her late teens or twenties in good health and CMV-seropositive. The sequenced material came from PBMCs.

The CDR3 region is CASSPTELRETQYF. The CDR3 DNA reads as TGTGCCAGCTCACCCACAGAGCTAAGGGAGACCCAGTACTTC. The genes are TRBV18 and TRBJ2-5; D remains ambiguous. Germline V gene sequence: CDR1 KGHSH, CDR2 LQKENI. The length of the CDR3 is 14 residues. V lost 3 bases, J lost 5 bases, and 13 bases lay in between. Complete variable domain (other parts from reference TRBV18 and TRBJ2-5): NAGVMQNPRHLVRRRGQEARLRCSPMKGHSHVYWYRQLPEEGLKFMVYLQKENIIDESGMPKERFSAEFPKEGPSILRIQQVVRGDSAAYFCASSPTELRETQYFGPGTRLLVL.